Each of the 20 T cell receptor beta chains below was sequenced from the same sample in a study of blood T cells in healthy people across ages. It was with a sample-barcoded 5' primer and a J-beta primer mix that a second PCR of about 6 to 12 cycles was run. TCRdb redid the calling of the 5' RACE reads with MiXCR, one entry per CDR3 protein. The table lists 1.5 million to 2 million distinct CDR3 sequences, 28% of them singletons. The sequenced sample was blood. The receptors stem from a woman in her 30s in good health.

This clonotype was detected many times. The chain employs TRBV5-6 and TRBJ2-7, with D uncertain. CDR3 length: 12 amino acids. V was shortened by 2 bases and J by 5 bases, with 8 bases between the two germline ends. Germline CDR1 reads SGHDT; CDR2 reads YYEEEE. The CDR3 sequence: CASSFPLNEQYF. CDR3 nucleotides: TGTGCCAGCAGCTTTCCTTTGAACGAGCAGTACTTC.

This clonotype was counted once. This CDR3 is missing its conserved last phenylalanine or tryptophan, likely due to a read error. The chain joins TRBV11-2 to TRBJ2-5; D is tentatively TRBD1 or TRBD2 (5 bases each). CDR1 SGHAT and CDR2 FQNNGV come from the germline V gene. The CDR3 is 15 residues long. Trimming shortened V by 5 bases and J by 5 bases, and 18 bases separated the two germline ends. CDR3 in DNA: TGTGCCAGCAGCGCGGCAGGGAGTCGTTGGGAGACCCAGTACTGC. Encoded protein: CASSAAGSRWETQYC.

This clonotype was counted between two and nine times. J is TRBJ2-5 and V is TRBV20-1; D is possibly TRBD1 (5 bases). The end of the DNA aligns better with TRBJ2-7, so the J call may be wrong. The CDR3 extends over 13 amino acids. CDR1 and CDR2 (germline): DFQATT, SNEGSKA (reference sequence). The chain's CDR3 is CSAARTLGGEQYF. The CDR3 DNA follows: TGCAGTGCCGCCCGGACACTCGGTGGCGAGCAGTACTTC.

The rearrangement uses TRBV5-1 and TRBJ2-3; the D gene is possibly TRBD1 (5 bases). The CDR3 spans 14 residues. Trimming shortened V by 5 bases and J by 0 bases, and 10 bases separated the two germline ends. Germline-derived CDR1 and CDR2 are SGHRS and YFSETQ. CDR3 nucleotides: TGCGCCAGCAGACCACCAGGGAGCACAGATACGCAGTATTTT. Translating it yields CASRPPGSTDTQYF. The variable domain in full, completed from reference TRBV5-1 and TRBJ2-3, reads KAGVTQTPRYLIKTRGQQVTLSCSPISGHRSVSWYQQTPGQGLQFLFEYFSETQRNKGNFPGRFSGRQFSNSRSEMNVSTLELGDSALYLCASRPPGSTDTQYFGPGTRLTVL.

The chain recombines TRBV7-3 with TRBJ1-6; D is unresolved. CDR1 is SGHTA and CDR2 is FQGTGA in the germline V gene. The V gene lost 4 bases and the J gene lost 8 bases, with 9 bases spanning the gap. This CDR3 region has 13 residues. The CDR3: CASSSIRDSPLHF. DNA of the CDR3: TGTGCCAGCAGCTCCATAAGGGATTCACCCCTCCACTTT.

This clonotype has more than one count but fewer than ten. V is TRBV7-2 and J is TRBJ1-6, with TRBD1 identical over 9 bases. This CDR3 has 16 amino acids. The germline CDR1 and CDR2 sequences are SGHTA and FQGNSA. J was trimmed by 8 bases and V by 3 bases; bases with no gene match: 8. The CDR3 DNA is TGTGCCAGCAGCTTCACCGGGACAGGGTTACATTCACCCCTCCACTTT. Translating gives CASSFTGTGLHSPLHF.

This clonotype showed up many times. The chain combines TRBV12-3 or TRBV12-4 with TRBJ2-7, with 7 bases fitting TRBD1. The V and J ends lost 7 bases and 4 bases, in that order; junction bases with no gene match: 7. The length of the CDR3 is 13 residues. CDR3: CASNTTGIYEQYF. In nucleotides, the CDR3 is TGTGCCAGCAATACGACAGGGATTTACGAGCAGTACTTC.

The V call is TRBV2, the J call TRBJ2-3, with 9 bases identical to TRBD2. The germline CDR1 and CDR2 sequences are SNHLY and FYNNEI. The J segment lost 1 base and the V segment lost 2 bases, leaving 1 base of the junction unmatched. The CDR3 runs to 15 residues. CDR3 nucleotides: TGTGCCAGCAGTGAACAGCGGGGGGGCACAGATACGCAGTATTTT. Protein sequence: CASSEQRGGTDTQYF.

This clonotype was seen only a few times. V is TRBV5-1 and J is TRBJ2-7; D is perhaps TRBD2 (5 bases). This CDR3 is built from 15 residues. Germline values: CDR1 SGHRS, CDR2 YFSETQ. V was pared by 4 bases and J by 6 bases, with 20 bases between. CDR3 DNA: TGCGCCAGCAGCCTCCCCCAGGCGGGCGTCGGCGAGCAGTACTTC. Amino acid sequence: CASSLPQAGVGEQYF.

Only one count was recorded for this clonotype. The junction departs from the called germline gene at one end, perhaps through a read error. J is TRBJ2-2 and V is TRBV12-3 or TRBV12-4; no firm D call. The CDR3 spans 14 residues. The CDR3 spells CASSLGSNTRELFF. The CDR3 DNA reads TGTGCCAGCAGTTTAGGGTCGAACACCAGGGAGCTGTTTTTT.

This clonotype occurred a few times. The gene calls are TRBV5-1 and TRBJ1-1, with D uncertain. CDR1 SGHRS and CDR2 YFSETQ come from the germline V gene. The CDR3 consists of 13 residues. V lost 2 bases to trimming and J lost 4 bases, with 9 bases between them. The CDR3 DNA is TGCGCCAGCAGCTTTGAGGGCAGCACTGAAGCTTTCTTT. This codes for CASSFEGSTEAFF.

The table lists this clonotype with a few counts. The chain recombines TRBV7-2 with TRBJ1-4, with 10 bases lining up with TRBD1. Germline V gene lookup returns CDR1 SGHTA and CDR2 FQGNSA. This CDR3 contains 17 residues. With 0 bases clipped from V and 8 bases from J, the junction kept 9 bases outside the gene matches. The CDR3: CASSLARVGQGREKLFF. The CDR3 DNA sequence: TGTGCCAGCAGCTTAGCCAGGGTGGGACAGGGGAGAGAAAAACTGTTTTTT.

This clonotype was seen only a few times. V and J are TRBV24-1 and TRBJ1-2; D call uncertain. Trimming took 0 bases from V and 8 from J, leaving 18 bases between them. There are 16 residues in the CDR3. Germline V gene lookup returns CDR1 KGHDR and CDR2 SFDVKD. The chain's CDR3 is CATSDLQFDGDLGYTF. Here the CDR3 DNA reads TGTGCCACCAGTGATTTGCAATTCGACGGCGACTTAGGCTACACCTTC.

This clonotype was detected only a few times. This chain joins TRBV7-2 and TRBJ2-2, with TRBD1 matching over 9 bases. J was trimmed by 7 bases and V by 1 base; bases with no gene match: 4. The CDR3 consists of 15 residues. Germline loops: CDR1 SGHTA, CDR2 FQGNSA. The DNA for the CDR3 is TGTGCCAGCAGCTTAGTGGGACAGGGTGTCGGGGAGCTGTTTTTT. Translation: CASSLVGQGVGELFF.

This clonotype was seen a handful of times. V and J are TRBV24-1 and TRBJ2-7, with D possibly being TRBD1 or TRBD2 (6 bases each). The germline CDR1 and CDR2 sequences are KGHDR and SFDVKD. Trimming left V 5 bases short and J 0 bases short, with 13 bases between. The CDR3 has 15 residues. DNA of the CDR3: TGTGCCACCAGTGTTTGGGGGGCTGACTCCTACGAGCAGTACTTC. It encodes CATSVWGADSYEQYF.

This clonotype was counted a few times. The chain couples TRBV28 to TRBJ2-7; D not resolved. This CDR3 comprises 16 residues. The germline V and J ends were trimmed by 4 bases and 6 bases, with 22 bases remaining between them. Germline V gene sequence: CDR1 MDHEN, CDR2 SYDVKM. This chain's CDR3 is CASSSEILLGQREQYF. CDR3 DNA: TGTGCCAGCAGTTCCGAAATTCTCCTGGGTCAACGCGAGCAGTACTTC.

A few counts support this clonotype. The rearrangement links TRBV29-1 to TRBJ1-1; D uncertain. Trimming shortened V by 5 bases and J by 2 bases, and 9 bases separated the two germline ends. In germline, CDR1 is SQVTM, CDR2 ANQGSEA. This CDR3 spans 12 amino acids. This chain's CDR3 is CSVISGNTEAFF. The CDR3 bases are TGCAGCGTTATTTCCGGCAACACTGAAGCTTTCTTT.

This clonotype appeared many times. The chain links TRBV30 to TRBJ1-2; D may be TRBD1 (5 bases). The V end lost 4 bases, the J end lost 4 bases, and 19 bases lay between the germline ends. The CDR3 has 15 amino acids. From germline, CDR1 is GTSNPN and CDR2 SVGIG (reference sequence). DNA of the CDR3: TGTGCCTGGACCCAGGGCGGGTCCGGGTCCTATGGCTACACCTTC. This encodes CAWTQGGSGSYGYTF.

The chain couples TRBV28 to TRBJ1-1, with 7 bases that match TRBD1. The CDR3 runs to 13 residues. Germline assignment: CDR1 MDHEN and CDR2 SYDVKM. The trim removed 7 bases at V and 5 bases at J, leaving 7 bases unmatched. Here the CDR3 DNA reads TGTGCCAGCACTAGGGGGCTGAGGACTGAAGCTTTCTTT. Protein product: CASTRGLRTEAFF.

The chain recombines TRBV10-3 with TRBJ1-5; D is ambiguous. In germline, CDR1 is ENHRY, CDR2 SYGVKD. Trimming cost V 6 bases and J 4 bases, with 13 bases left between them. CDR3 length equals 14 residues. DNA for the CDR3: TGTGCCATCAGGGAGGGAGTAGGTAATCAGCCCCAGCATTTT. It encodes CAIREGVGNQPQHF.